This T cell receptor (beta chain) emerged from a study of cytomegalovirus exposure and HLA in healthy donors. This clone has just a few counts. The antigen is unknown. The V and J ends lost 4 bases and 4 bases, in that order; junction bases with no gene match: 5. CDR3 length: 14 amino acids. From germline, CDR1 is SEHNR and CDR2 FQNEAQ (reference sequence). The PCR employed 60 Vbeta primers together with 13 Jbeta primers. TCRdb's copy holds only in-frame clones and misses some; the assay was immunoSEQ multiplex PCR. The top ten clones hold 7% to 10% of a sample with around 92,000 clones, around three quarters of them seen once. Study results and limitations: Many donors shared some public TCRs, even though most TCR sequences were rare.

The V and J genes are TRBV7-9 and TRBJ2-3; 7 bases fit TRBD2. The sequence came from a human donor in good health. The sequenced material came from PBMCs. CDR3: CASSWGGGPDTQYF. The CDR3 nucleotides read TGTGCCAGCAGCTGGGGGGGAGGGCCAGATACGCAGTATTTT.